Listed below are T cell receptor beta chains from one sample, sequenced in a study of T-cell memory formation after mild COVID-19. TCRdb recomputed calls from the 5' RACE reads with MiXCR, one row per CDR3 protein. The table lists more than 450,000 distinct CDR3 sequences, over 15% of them singletons. Specimen: PBMCs or a T cell subset sorted from them (not recorded which). The receptor source for this set is an adult woman who had mild COVID-19 (a few samples of this study predate the infection). Cell type and time point are not known. CDR3s include the opening cysteine and the closing phenylalanine or tryptophan. Each record gives: CDR3 DNA, CDR3 protein, J gene, clone size, V gene, D gene. A D gene is named only where the DNA matches it firmly. Clone size is shown for a subset of rows, as once, few, many or a class of expanded clone.

TGTGCCAGCAGTCCTGGTGGGGGGGGCGCGGGCACTGAAGCTTTCTTT,CASSPGGGGAGTEAFF,TRBJ1-1,.,TRBV12-3/TRBV12-4,.
TGCAGTGCTAGCCCTGGCCGACAGGGCTCCTACGAGCAGTACTTC,CSASPGRQGSYEQYF,TRBJ2-7,many,TRBV20-1,TRBD1
TGCAGCGTGACAGGGTTTAACACAGATACGCAGTATTTT,CSVTGFNTDTQYF,TRBJ2-3,.,TRBV29-1,TRBD1
TGCGCCAGCAGCTTGCTTGGTCTTGGAGTTGATGACACTGAAGCTTTCTTT,CASSLLGLGVDDTEAFF,TRBJ1-1,many,TRBV5-1,.
TGTGCCAGCAGCGTACGGGGGGGGAACACCGGGGAGCTGTTTTTT,CASSVRGGNTGELFF,TRBJ2-2,few,TRBV9,TRBD2
TGCAGTGCTAGTAGAGGCTCCTACAATGAGCAGTTCTTC,CSASRGSYNEQFF,TRBJ2-1,few,TRBV20-1,.
TGTGCCAGCAGCTTTGGGCTCTTCAATGAGCAGTTCTTC,CASSFGLFNEQFF,TRBJ2-1,.,TRBV5-5,.
TGTGCCAGCAGTTTGCGGGACAGGGGTGATGAGCAGTTCTTC,CASSLRDRGDEQFF,TRBJ2-1,.,TRBV27,TRBD1
TGTGCCAGCAGCCCCCCTGGGCTCTATGGCTACACCTTC,CASSPPGLYGYTF,TRBJ1-2,.,TRBV7-2,.
TGTGCCAGCACGACAGGTTTTAATGAAAAACTGTTTTTT,CASTTGFNEKLFF,TRBJ1-4,.,TRBV5-5,.
TGTGCCAGCTCCGCCCTTCCAGCGGGCACAGATACGCAGTATTTT,CASSALPAGTDTQYF,TRBJ2-3,many,TRBV7-8,.
TGCAGCGCCATAACAGTAACTTCCTACGAGCAGTACTTC,CSAITVTSYEQYF,TRBJ2-7,few,TRBV29-1,.
TGTGCCAGCAGAGCATCCTACAGGGTTCGAGAGACCCAGTACTTC,CASRASYRVRETQYF,TRBJ2-5,few,TRBV12-3/TRBV12-4,.
TGTGCCAGCAGTCGGCCGAAGATGTACCAAGAGACCCAGTACTTC,CASSRPKMYQETQYF,TRBJ2-5,few,TRBV7-9,.
TGTGCCAGCAGCCAATTCTATGGACAGACGAACACCGGGGAGCTGTTTTTT,CASSQFYGQTNTGELFF,TRBJ2-2,few,TRBV3-1,.
TGCAGTGCTAGAGAGGGGACTTGGGGCTCCTACGAGCAGTACTTC,CSAREGTWGSYEQYF,TRBJ2-7,.,TRBV20-1,.
TGTGCCAGCAGTGAGCAAGGTGCGGTTCGGTCGCCCCAGCATTTT,CASSEQGAVRSPQHF,TRBJ1-5,.,TRBV2,.
TGTGCCACCAGCAGAGATAGGGGACAGATCAATCAGCCCCAGCATTTT,CATSRDRGQINQPQHF,TRBJ1-5,once,TRBV15,TRBD1
TGTGCCAGCAGCCCGGACGACAGGGACTACACCGGGGAGCTGTTTTTT,CASSPDDRDYTGELFF,TRBJ2-2,few,TRBV7-6,.
TGCAGTGCTAGGAACGCCGGGAACTCTTCTCTCTACGAGCAGTACTTC,CSARNAGNSSLYEQYF,TRBJ2-7,few,TRBV20-1,.
TGTGCCAGCAGCCAAGTCAAGAACACCGGGGAGCTGTTTTTT,CASSQVKNTGELFF,TRBJ2-2,few,TRBV4-2,.
TGTGCCAGCAGCTTTCTCGGACAGGGAGGCGATGAGCAGTTCTTC,CASSFLGQGGDEQFF,TRBJ2-1,many,TRBV7-3,TRBD1
TGTGCCAGCAGCCCCGGGGGGGTTCGGTCTGGGGCCAACGTCCTGACTTTC,CASSPGGVRSGANVLTF,TRBJ2-6,few,TRBV12-3/TRBV12-4,TRBD2
TGTGCCAGTAGTATAGAATCCCTGGGGAGGATGAACACTGAAGCTTTCTTT,CASSIESLGRMNTEAFF,TRBJ1-1,.,TRBV19,.
TGTGCCAGCAGCCCCCTACCAGGGTCTCGGGATACGCAGTATTTT,CASSPLPGSRDTQYF,TRBJ2-3,.,TRBV7-6,.
TGCGCCAGCAGCCTGACAGGGGTATCCAAAAACATTCAGTACTTC,CASSLTGVSKNIQYF,TRBJ2-4,many,TRBV5-1,TRBD1
TGCGCCAGATGGGACACGCTAAGCTCCTACGAGCAGTACTTC,CARWDTLSSYEQYF,TRBJ2-7,.,TRBV10-1,.
TGTGCCAGCAGGACAGGTGATAGCAATCAGCCCCAGCATTTT,CASRTGDSNQPQHF,TRBJ1-5,.,TRBV2,.
TGTGCCAGCGGCGCCCCGGGGAACACTGAAGCTTTCTTT,CASGAPGNTEAFF,TRBJ1-1,.,TRBV12-3/TRBV12-4,.
TGTGCCAGCAGTGGGGGACTAGCGGGGTTGGACAATGAGCAGTTCTTC,CASSGGLAGLDNEQFF,TRBJ2-1,few,TRBV6-5,TRBD2
TGTGCCAGCAGCCCGGTCGGACTAGCGAGCTCCTACAATGAGCAGTTCTTC,CASSPVGLASSYNEQFF,TRBJ2-1,.,TRBV7-2,TRBD2
TGTGCCACCAGTGATTTCGCGGGGCAGCCCCAGCATTTT,CATSDFAGQPQHF,TRBJ1-5,.,TRBV24-1,.
TGTGCCAGCAGCTTAGCGCACTCTGGGGCCAACGTCCTGACTTTC,CASSLAHSGANVLTF,TRBJ2-6,.,TRBV7-9,.
TGTGCCAGCAGAATCGGGACTAGCGCCCACAATGAGCAGTTCTTC,CASRIGTSAHNEQFF,TRBJ2-1,.,TRBV6-5,TRBD2
TGTGCCAGCAGCCCCCTTTTGAACAATGAGCAGTTCTTC,CASSPLLNNEQFF,TRBJ2-1,few,TRBV14,.
TGTGCCAGCAGCCCAGGACAGGGGGCATACTTC,CASSPGQGAYF,TRBJ2-5,many,TRBV7-2,TRBD1
TGTGCCAGCAGCCCGACAGGGGGCCTTTACAATGAGCAGTTCTTC,CASSPTGGLYNEQFF,TRBJ2-1,few,TRBV7-9,TRBD1
TGTGCCAGCAGTATTGACACCGGGGAGCTGTTTTTT,CASSIDTGELFF,TRBJ2-2,.,TRBV12-3/TRBV12-4,.
TGTGCCAGCAGTCAGGGACTTGTGAATTCACCCCTCCACTTT,CASSQGLVNSPLHF,TRBJ1-6,.,TRBV6-5,.
TGTGCCAGCAGCGTAGGTAGGATTTTTTACCGTGACAATGAGCAGTTCTTC,CASSVGRIFYRDNEQFF,TRBJ2-1,.,TRBV9,.
TGCAGTGCCGGATTATGGACTAGCGGCCAAGAGACCCAGTACTTC,CSAGLWTSGQETQYF,TRBJ2-5,.,TRBV20-1,TRBD2
TGTGCCAGCAGCCCCTCGACCGGAGAGCAGTACTTC,CASSPSTGEQYF,TRBJ2-7,.,TRBV7-9,.
TGTGCCAGCAGCCATGGAGCTCAAGGGGGTGAAAAACTGTTTTTT,CASSHGAQGGEKLFF,TRBJ1-4,.,TRBV6-5,.
TGTGCCAGCAGCTGGGGGACAGGGCCCTACAATGAGCAGTTCTTC,CASSWGTGPYNEQFF,TRBJ2-1,many,TRBV5-6,TRBD1
TGCGCCAGCAGCTACCTCAATGAGCAGTTCTTC,CASSYLNEQFF,TRBJ2-1,many,TRBV5-1,.
TGTGCCAGCAGTCCTCCCTACAGGGAGTATGGCTACACCTTC,CASSPPYREYGYTF,TRBJ1-2,.,TRBV25-1,.
TGTGCCTGGAGTGTCCTGGACAGGGACTCCTACGAGCAGTACTTC,CAWSVLDRDSYEQYF,TRBJ2-7,few,TRBV30,TRBD1
TGTGCCAGCAGTGAACTAGAGGTAGCGGGGGAATACAATGAGCAGTTCTTC,CASSELEVAGEYNEQFF,TRBJ2-1,.,TRBV2,TRBD2